This T cell receptor (beta chain) was sequenced during a study of blood T cell repertoires in COVID-19. On the study more broadly: T cells, B-cell-depleted T cells, or PBMCs supplied cDNA or gDNA.

The protocol was immunoSEQ multiplex PCR, while the TCRdb copy is restricted to in-frame clones and leaves out a portion. The table has 250,000 to 300,000 clones, about 88% seen once. In germline, CDR1 is WSHSY, CDR2 SAAADI. This CDR3 contains 12 residues. Trimming removed 11 bases at V and 6 bases at J, with 13 bases between. Sequenced material: peripheral blood. The rearrangement links TRBV10-2 to TRBJ2-2; TRBD2 might be the D (5 bases). This sequence originates from a man younger than 30 with active or convalescent COVID-19. The CDR3 DNA reads as TGCGCCGGAAGAAGAGGGTCCGGGGAGCTGTTTTTT. This sequence encodes CAGRRGSGELFF.